One and the same sample provided the 27 T cell receptor beta chains below, sequenced in a study of response to subunit inactivated influenza vaccine. TCRdb redid the calling of the RT-PCR reads with MiXCR, one entry per CDR3 protein. Among about 700,000 distinct CDR3 sequences listed, about 15% were seen once. Specimen: PBMCs from blood, collected 14 days before vaccination. Every receptor here comes from a man aged 50-59 years who received an inactivated influenza vaccine.

The CDR3 spells CASSYLFSGELFF. CDR3 DNA sequence: TGTGCCAGCAGTTACCTCTTCTCCGGGGAGCTGTTTTTT. The V and J genes are TRBV6-2 or TRBV6-3 and TRBJ2-2; D is ambiguous. Germline-derived CDR1 and CDR2 are MNHEY and SVGEGT. Trimming removed 2 bases at V and 6 bases at J, with 7 bases between. This CDR3 comprises 13 residues.

This clonotype has a handful of counts. This sequence joins TRBV5-1 and TRBJ2-1; 9 positions match TRBD2. CDR3 length equals 16 residues. After removal of 1 base from V and 4 bases from J, the junction contained 6 bases not matched to a gene. Germline assignment: CDR1 SGHRS and CDR2 YFSETQ. The CDR3 is CASSLMSGGPYNEQFF. Here the CDR3 DNA reads TGCGCCAGCAGCTTGATGAGCGGGGGGCCTTACAATGAGCAGTTCTTC. The variable domain in full, with the rest retrieved from reference TRBV5-1 and TRBJ2-1, is KAGVTQTPRYLIKTRGQQVTLSCSPISGHRSVSWYQQTPGQGLQFLFEYFSETQRNKGNFPGRFSGRQFSNSRSEMNVSTLELGDSALYLCASSLMSGGPYNEQFFGPGTRLTVL.

The table lists this clonotype with a few counts. The V gene is TRBV2, the J gene TRBJ1-3; 9 bases line up with TRBD1. Germline CDR1 reads SNHLY; CDR2 reads FYNNEI. The CDR3 loop spans 15 amino acids. J was trimmed by 5 bases and V by 8 bases; bases with no gene match: 10. CDR3 region: CASGVGTGTRNTIYF. CDR3 coding DNA: TGTGCCAGCGGCGTCGGGACAGGGACACGAAACACCATATATTTT.

This clonotype was detected a few times. The CDR3 loop is CASGLVLGTGIEAQYF. The CDR3, as DNA: TGTGCTAGTGGTTTGGTACTGGGGACTGGCATCGAGGCGCAGTATTTT. The V and J genes are TRBV12-5 and TRBJ2-3; D might be TRBD2 (6 bases). Per germline, CDR1 LGHNT and CDR2 FRNRAP. The V end lost 0 bases, the J end lost 10 bases, and 20 bases lay between the germline ends. CDR3 length: 16 amino acids.

The chain has TRBV7-2 and TRBJ1-5, with 11 bases identical to TRBD1. The J segment lost 10 bases and the V segment lost 4 bases, leaving 9 bases of the junction unmatched. Per the germline V gene, CDR1 is SGHTA and CDR2 is FQGNSA. The CDR3 runs to 15 residues. Here the CDR3 reads CASSYGTGGNVPQHF. CDR3 DNA: TGTGCCAGCAGCTATGGGACAGGGGGGAACGTTCCCCAGCATTTT. The whole variable domain, remainder taken from reference TRBV7-2 and TRBJ1-5, is GAGVSQSPSNKVTEKGKDVELRCDPISGHTALYWYRQSLGQGLEFLIYFQGNSAPDKSGLPSDRFSAERTGGSVSTLTIQRTQQEDSAVYLCASSYGTGGNVPQHFGDGTRLSIL.

This clonotype was counted only a few times. V gene TRBV6-2 or TRBV6-3 combines with J gene TRBJ1-4; D is unresolved. Trimming pared 4 bases from V and 7 bases from J, leaving 16 bases between. The CDR3 runs to 15 residues. Germline V gives CDR1 MNHEY, CDR2 SVGEGT. The CDR3 DNA reads as TGTGCCAGCAGTTTAACCCCCGGGAGAGGTGAAAAACTGTTTTTT. This codes for CASSLTPGRGEKLFF.

This clonotype was detected ten times or more. The rearrangement joins TRBV4-2 to TRBJ1-6; 7 positions match TRBD1. The junction had 15 bases not matched to a gene; V was cut back by 4 bases and J by 0 bases. This CDR3 comprises 20 residues. Germline V lookup: CDR1 LGHNA, CDR2 YNFKEQ. The CDR3 here is CASSPAGTAIRSSYNSPLHF. CDR3 DNA sequence: TGTGCCAGCAGCCCGGCGGGGACAGCAATCAGGAGCTCCTATAATTCACCCCTCCACTTT.

The table lists this clonotype with many counts. The chain carries TRBV20-1 and TRBJ1-5; D may be TRBD1 (6 bases). Trimming took off 2 bases at V and 10 bases at J, with 18 bases between the two ends. In germline, CDR1 is DFQATT, CDR2 SNEGSKA (reference sequence). The length of the CDR3 is 14 residues. Here the CDR3 reads CSARPRGGIEPQHF. CDR3 bases: TGCAGTGCTAGACCCAGGGGAGGAATTGAACCCCAGCATTTT.

This clonotype was picked up a small number of times. This sequence joins TRBV28 and TRBJ2-7, with D uncertain. V gave up 6 bases and J gave up 3 bases, with 6 bases separating them. The CDR3 length is 11 residues. Germline loops: CDR1 MDHEN, CDR2 SYDVKM. CDR3 coding DNA: TGTGCCAGCAGAGACAACTACGAGCAGTACTTC. It codes for CASRDNYEQYF.

V and J are TRBV10-3 and TRBJ2-5; D is possibly TRBD1 (5 bases). Germline loops: CDR1 ENHRY, CDR2 SYGVKD. V shed 7 bases and J shed 2 bases, with 17 bases lying between them. The CDR3 is 15 amino acids. As DNA, the CDR3 is TGTGCCATCAAAGCCTTCGGGCAGGGACAAGAGACCCAGTACTTC. Its protein is CAIKAFGQGQETQYF.

The chain couples TRBV7-9 to TRBJ2-5; perhaps TRBD1 as D (6 bases). V was shortened by 7 bases and J by 2 bases, with 17 bases between the two germline ends. CDR3 length equals 15 residues. The germline CDR1 and CDR2 sequences are SEHNR and FQNEAQ (reference sequence). Written as DNA, the CDR3 is TGTGCCAGCAAGACCGGGACAATATTACAAGAGACCCAGTACTTC. Protein: CASKTGTILQETQYF.

This clonotype was detected a few times. The chain employs TRBV5-1 and TRBJ2-1; D gene uncertain. With 4 bases removed from V and 4 bases from J, the gap between germline ends came to 6 bases. The CDR3 is made up of 12 amino acids. Germline V gives CDR1 SGHRS, CDR2 YFSETQ. Here the CDR3 DNA reads TGCGCCAGCAGCGATAGGTACAATGAGCAGTTCTTC. Translation gives CASSDRYNEQFF.

The chain has TRBV4-3 and TRBJ2-1, with 8 nucleotides matching TRBD2. This CDR3 spans 17 amino acids. The ends lost 0 bases at V and 7 bases at J; junction bases unmatched: 11. Germline V CDR1 and CDR2: LGHNA, YSLEER. The CDR3 is CASSQDLASGGLNEQFF. The CDR3 coding sequence is TGCGCCAGCAGCCAAGACCTGGCGAGCGGGGGCTTGAATGAGCAGTTCTTC.

CDR3 protein: CASSYGQGAIFTEAFF. CDR3 nucleotide sequence: TGTGCCAGCAGTTACGGACAGGGGGCGATTTTCACTGAAGCTTTCTTT. This chain uses TRBV28 with TRBJ1-1; TRBD1 aligns across 11 bases. The CDR3 runs to 16 residues. CDR1 is MDHEN, CDR2 SYDVKM, per germline. J was trimmed by 4 bases and V by 4 bases; bases with no gene match: 8.

About this clonotype: The junction departs from the called germline gene at one end, perhaps through a read error. The chain carries TRBV20-1 and TRBJ2-1; 7 bases match TRBD2. Germline CDR1 reads DFQATT; CDR2 reads SNEGSKA (reference sequence). This CDR3 is 12 amino acids long. DNA of the CDR3: TGCAGTGCTAGAGGTTTCGCGGGAGAGGGCTTATTC. Translated, it gives CSARGFAGEGLF.

This clonotype was observed at least ten times. The chain uses TRBV12-3 or TRBV12-4 and TRBJ1-5; unclear D gene. V dropped 5 bases and J dropped 1 base, with 9 bases sitting between them. The CDR3 is 14 amino acids. The CDR3 nucleotides are TGTGCCAGCAGTCCGACTGGAAGCAATCAGCCCCAGCATTTT. The encoded protein is CASSPTGSNQPQHF.

The rearrangement links TRBV6-1 to TRBJ2-5, with D perhaps matching TRBD1 or TRBD2 (6 bases each). Deletions cut 6 bases from V and 5 bases from J, with 22 bases between. The germline V gene encodes CDR1 MNHNS and CDR2 SASEGT. This CDR3 has 16 residues. CDR3 amino acids: CASRPPGDRPTETQYF. In DNA form, the CDR3 reads TGTGCCAGCAGACCGCCGGGAGACAGGCCCACGGAGACCCAGTACTTC.

This clonotype was seen more than once but under ten times. The V and J genes are TRBV6-1 and TRBJ2-2, with 8 bases matching TRBD2. CDR1 is MNHNS and CDR2 is SASEGT in the germline V gene. Trimming took 5 bases from V and 7 from J; bases not matched to a gene: 6. The CDR3 covers 14 residues. CDR3 region: CASSPGLAGGELFF. The CDR3 bases are TGTGCCAGCAGTCCCGGACTAGCTGGCGGGGAGCTGTTTTTT.

This clonotype occurred many times. The V gene is TRBV15, the J gene TRBJ2-5; D is ambiguous. Trimming cost V 0 bases and J 13 bases, with 12 bases left between them. The germline V gene encodes CDR1 LNHNV and CDR2 YYDKDF (reference sequence). CDR3 length: 12 residues. CDR3 in amino acids: CATSRDPELPYF. CDR3 coding DNA: TGTGCCACCAGCAGAGATCCCGAGCTCCCGTACTTC.

The chain is built from TRBV24-1 and TRBJ1-2, with a tentative D call TRBD1 (6 bases). Trimming removed 4 bases from V and 6 bases from J, with 14 bases in between. The germline V gene has CDR1 KGHDR and CDR2 SFDVKD. This CDR3 is built from 14 residues. The CDR3 DNA sequence: TGTGCCACCAGTGAAAGGGACAAGATTAATGGCTACACCTTC. Encoded protein: CATSERDKINGYTF.

The sample holds a few counts of this clonotype. V gene TRBV27 combines with J gene TRBJ2-7; 7 bases are a match to TRBD1. The CDR3 loop spans 13 amino acids. Per the germline V gene, CDR1 is MNHEY and CDR2 is SMNVEV (reference sequence). After removal of 0 bases from V and 6 bases from J, the junction contained 2 bases not matched to a gene. The CDR3 coding sequence is TGTGCCAGCAGTTTATCGACAGGGACCGAGCAGTACTTC. Encoded protein: CASSLSTGTEQYF.

This clonotype showed up just a few times. This chain joins TRBV7-9 and TRBJ1-3; D is undetermined. Between the trimmed V and J ends, which lost 9 bases and 2 bases, there was a span of 17 bases. The CDR3 contains 15 residues. Germline-derived CDR1 and CDR2 are SEHNR and FQNEAQ (reference sequence). The CDR3 DNA is TGTGCCAGTCTATCGGAGGGCGGAGCTGGAAACACCATATATTTT. Its protein product is CASLSEGGAGNTIYF. Full variable domain (missing parts from reference TRBV7-9 and TRBJ1-3): DTGVSQNPRHKITKRGQNVTFRCDPISEHNRLYWYRQTLGQGPEFLTYFQNEAQLEKSRLLSDRFSAERPKGSFSTLEIQRTEQGDSAMYLCASLSEGGAGNTIYFGEGSWLTVV.

This clonotype was observed a few times. The V gene is TRBV29-1, the J gene TRBJ2-2; the D is unclear. V shed 6 bases and J shed 4 bases, with 12 bases lying between them. CDR1 and CDR2 from the germline V gene are SQVTM and ANQGSEA. The CDR3 sequence is 13 residues long. The CDR3 region has the DNA TGCAGCGTATCCGGGCCCGTCACCGGGGAGCTGTTTTTT. Amino acid sequence: CSVSGPVTGELFF.

This clonotype was picked up a small number of times. This rearrangement joins TRBV9 to TRBJ2-1; no firm D call. V lost 0 bases to trimming and J lost 5 bases, with 15 bases between them. This CDR3 is 16 amino acids long. In germline, CDR1 is SGDLS, CDR2 YYNGEE. CDR3 nucleotides: TGTGCCAGCAGCGTAGACGCCGCGAACGCCCACAATGAGCAGTTCTTC. This translates into CASSVDAANAHNEQFF.

This clonotype was seen ten or more times. The genes are TRBV7-9 and TRBJ1-4, with TRBD1 matching 8 bases. Germline V gene sequence: CDR1 SEHNR, CDR2 FQNEAQ (reference sequence). J gave up 3 bases and V 8 bases, and 5 bases lay outside the gene matches. This CDR3 region has 14 residues. The CDR3 loop reads CASRLDRANEKLFF. CDR3 coding DNA: TGTGCCAGCCGCCTGGACAGGGCTAATGAAAAACTGTTTTTT.

This clonotype was detected a few times. V and J are TRBV29-1 and TRBJ2-7, with 7 bases identical to TRBD1. This CDR3 comprises 13 residues. CDR1 SQVTM and CDR2 ANQGSEA come from the germline V gene. Trimming at V came to 6 bases and at J to 6 bases, leaving 11 bases not matched to a gene. CDR3 sequence reads: CSVTGQNWLEQYF. The CDR3 DNA reads as TGCAGCGTAACGGGACAGAACTGGCTCGAGCAGTACTTC.

This rearrangement joins TRBV2 to TRBJ2-3; either TRBD1 or TRBD2 may supply D (6 bases each). This CDR3 contains 18 residues. The V and J ends lost 8 bases and 4 bases respectively, with 28 bases between them. Germline lookup yields CDR1 SNHLY and CDR2 FYNNEI. CDR3 sequence reads: CASCPGLSGASWSDTQYF. CDR3 DNA sequence: TGTGCCAGCTGTCCTGGTTTATCGGGGGCGTCGTGGTCAGATACGCAGTATTTT.